Included here is one TCR beta chain sequence, with context. Its antigen target is currently unknown. No per-base quality is available; no much larger clone lies one base away. This record belongs to a study of identical twins (dated by TCRdb to 2015 to 2016). Notes on the research overall: To test whether fetal clonotypes persist, the study used deep sequencing on TCR alpha and beta repertoires from monozygotic twins, unrelated adults of various ages, and cord blood. To rule out contamination, the twin experiments were replicated at different times with different library preparation protocols. General findings and caveats noted by the study authors: Because the same donors could not be followed over many years, the conclusions depended on cross-sectional statistical analysis. Abundant cord blood beta clonotypes had fewer insertions, young adult naive repertoires showed a similar but weaker trend, and memory repertoires showed no such trend. In beta out-of-frame sequences, excess twin sharing was weaker, because having fewer shared sequences lowered the signal-to-noise ratio. Compared with coincidental sharing between unrelated individuals, an excess of low generation-probability sequences was observed among out-of-frame TCR alpha sequences shared between twins. Zero-insertion analyses could be partly confounded by invariant T cells such as MAIT and iNKT, although diverse VJ usage argued against such confounding for most clonotypes. In monozygotic twins, out-of-frame TCR alpha sharing was systematically underestimated by recombination models, although the models agreed with sharing between unrelated individuals.

Every donor in the study was a healthy Caucasian. The twin cohort consisted of three pairs of female monozygotic twins, all aged roughly 18 to 29 years. Peripheral blood mononuclear cells were used as the source from which RNA for TCR libraries was isolated. The method was 5' RACE. TCRdb records Illumina HiSeq 2000 as the sequencer. Template switching added a universal primer binding site, and the final cDNA carried a unique molecular identifier that allowed TCR cDNA molecules to be counted accurately. Specific primers in the conserved constant-segment region were used to synthesize first-strand cDNA for the TCR alpha and beta chains. To control for contamination, every cDNA library was double barcoded, receiving both a SMART-Mk sample barcode and Illumina barcodes. TruSeq adapter sequences, together with Illumina sample barcodes, were added in two successive PCR steps. The TCR alpha and beta cDNA libraries were sequenced on the Illumina HiSeq platform using custom primers. The original pipeline was this. Raw reads were processed with MiGEC to extract unique molecular identifiers, and MiXCR was used to determine CDR3 positions. For each individual, recombination models were inferred using an EM algorithm with the repgenHMM and IGoR tools. The analysis of shared clonotypes was done with the tcR package in R, with sharing normalized by the product of cloneset sizes. Out-of-frame nonproductive sequences were analyzed to study raw recombination free of thymic and clonal selection effects. TCRdb trimmed public reads at Q25 via fastp, called clones via MiXCR and kept in-frame beta chains. CDR3 protein duplicates are merged, each entry listing the most common genes and DNA. What appears here as the V and J calls and clone size reflects TCRdb's work, not the paper's. For this sample the table gives roughly 770,000 distinct CDR3 sequences, of which 18% were detected only once. Under 15% of the sample is held by the ten biggest clonotypes.

Reading from cysteine to phenylalanine, the CDR3 counts 14 amino acids. The entry retains the CDR3 DNA only, 42 bases that are in frame from base 1. At the junction V is shortened by 3 bases and J by 2 bases, with 11 bases in between. According to the germline V gene (reference sequence), CDR1 reads DFQATT and CDR2 reads SNEGSKA. Another study also made use of these data, one on T cells expressing NK-cell markers. As noted in the second study: In sorted CD3+CD56+NKG2C+, CD3+CD56+NKG2C- and CD3+CD56-NKG2C+ T-cell subsets from several donors, TCR beta-chain repertoires were profiled. Seven of the eight sequenced donors were HCMV-seropositive and one was HCMV-seronegative. In several experiments an anti-gammadeltaTCR antibody was added to restrict sorting to alphabetaTCR-expressing T cells. In several donors, the dominant CD3+CD56+NKG2C+ clonotypes were found to rank among the top 10 CD8+ clonotypes and to make up about 1.0-7.5% of CD8+ T cells. Those dominant clonotypes were again the most abundant among CD3+CD56-NKG2C+ cells in a handful of donors, at roughly 25-65%. It remained unclear whether the expanded NKG2C-expressing T cell clones were specific for HCMV antigens. The study sequenced eight donors, all healthy volunteers chosen at random: three men and five women. To determine HCMV serostatus, a commercial ELISA kit was used to detect HCMV-specific IgG in serum. Bulk peripheral blood T-cell repertoires were additionally sequenced from unsorted PBMC for a handful of donors. MIGEC handled demultiplexing of the reads and grouping by UMI, while MiTCR was used to assemble and quantify clonotypes. To exclude erroneous sequences, only TCR cDNA sequences supported by at least two reads were retained. Downstream repertoire analysis used the tcR package, and clonotypes were matched across fractions by CDR3 nucleotide sequence plus V segment. VDJmatch was used to annotate antigen specificity against VDJdb, with one amino acid substitution in CDR3 permitted.

The chain is encoded by TRBV20-1 joined to TRBJ2-1; the D call is possibly TRBD1 or TRBD2, each sharing 5 bases. The TCR comes from a young woman in good health. Sequenced: PBMCs. This receptor carries the CDR3 CSARRDPAYNEQFF. The bases are TGCAGTGCTAGGAGGGACCCAGCCTACAATGAGCAGTTCTTC.